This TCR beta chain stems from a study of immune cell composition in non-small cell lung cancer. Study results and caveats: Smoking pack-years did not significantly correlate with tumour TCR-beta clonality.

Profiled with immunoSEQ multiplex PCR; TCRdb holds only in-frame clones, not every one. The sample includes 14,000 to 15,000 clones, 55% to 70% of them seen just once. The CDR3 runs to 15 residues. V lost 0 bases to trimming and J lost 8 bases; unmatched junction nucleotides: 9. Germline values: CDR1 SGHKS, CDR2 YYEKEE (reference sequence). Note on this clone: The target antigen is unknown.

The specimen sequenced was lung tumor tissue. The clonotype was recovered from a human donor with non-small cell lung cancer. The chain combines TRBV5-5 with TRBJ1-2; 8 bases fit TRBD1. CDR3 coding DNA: TGTGCCAGCAGCTTGGGACAGGGGTTTCCCTACGGCTACACCTTC. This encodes CASSLGQGFPYGYTF.